These T cell receptor beta chains were read from a single sample in a study of blood T cell repertoires in COVID-19. The table came from immunoSEQ multiplex PCR; TCRdb's copy has only in-frame clones and leaves some out. This sample has 95,000 to 110,000 clones, with 87% found just once. Sequencing used peripheral blood. The receptors stem from a man in his fifties or sixties with acute or convalescent COVID-19. Each CDR3 is given with its conserved first and last residue. A D gene is named only where the DNA matches it firmly. A row's size may be missing; if present it is once, few, many or a size class.

cdr3_nt: TGCGCCAGCAGCTTGGCCCCGGGACAGGGGGATGAAAAACTGTTTTTT
cdr3_aa: CASSLAPGQGDEKLFF
cdr3_length: 16
j_call: TRBJ1-4
d_call: TRBD1
v_call: TRBV5-1
clone_size: -

cdr3_nt: TGTGCCAGCAGTTTCCCGGGACAGCGGAGAAACACCATATATTTT
cdr3_aa: CASSFPGQRRNTIYF
cdr3_length: 15
j_call: TRBJ1-3
d_call: TRBD1
v_call: TRBV28
clone_size: -

cdr3_nt: TGTGCCAGCTCACCAAGCGCCGTTGGCACCGGGGAGCTGTTTTTT
cdr3_aa: CASSPSAVGTGELFF
cdr3_length: 15
j_call: TRBJ2-2
d_call: -
v_call: TRBV18
clone_size: -

cdr3_nt: TGTGCCAGCAGTGAGGTGGCTGTGAACACTGAAGCTTTCTTT
cdr3_aa: CASSEVAVNTEAFF
cdr3_length: 14
j_call: TRBJ1-1
d_call: -
v_call: TRBV2
clone_size: -

cdr3_nt: TGTGCCAGCAGTGAGGGACAGGGAATAGGGACCCAGTACTTC
cdr3_aa: CASSEGQGIGTQYF
cdr3_length: 14
j_call: TRBJ2-5
d_call: TRBD1
v_call: TRBV6-1
clone_size: once

cdr3_nt: TGCGCCAGCAGCCAAGGGGGACAGCCTCTAGATACGCAGTATTTT
cdr3_aa: CASSQGGQPLDTQYF
cdr3_length: 15
j_call: TRBJ2-3
d_call: TRBD1
v_call: TRBV4-1
clone_size: -

cdr3_nt: TGTGCCAGCAGTGTGGTTCCCGGGGGTGGGAGTAAAAACGAGCAGTACTTC
cdr3_aa: CASSVVPGGGSKNEQYF
cdr3_length: 17
j_call: TRBJ2-7
d_call: -
v_call: TRBV6-1
clone_size: few

cdr3_nt: TGCGCCAGCAGCTTGGCCGCACAGTCCAATTCACCCCTCCACTTT
cdr3_aa: CASSLAAQSNSPLHF
cdr3_length: 15
j_call: TRBJ1-6
d_call: -
v_call: TRBV5-1
clone_size: -

cdr3_nt: TGTGCCAGCGCTCTAGTCTCCGAGCAGTACTTC
cdr3_aa: CASALVSEQYF
cdr3_length: 11
j_call: TRBJ2-7
d_call: -
v_call: TRBV12-3/TRBV12-4
clone_size: once

cdr3_nt: TGTGCCAGTAGTGACAGGGGATATGGACAGCCCCAGCATTTT
cdr3_aa: CASSDRGYGQPQHF
cdr3_length: 14
j_call: TRBJ1-5
d_call: TRBD1
v_call: TRBV19
clone_size: -

cdr3_nt: TGTGCCAGCAGCGGGCTCCTAGCGGACAATGAGCAGTTCTTC
cdr3_aa: CASSGLLADNEQFF
cdr3_length: 14
j_call: TRBJ2-1
d_call: TRBD2
v_call: TRBV6-5
clone_size: -

cdr3_nt: TGTGCCACCAGTGATCAGGGTTTGACCCAGCATTTT
cdr3_aa: CATSDQGLTQHF
cdr3_length: 12
j_call: TRBJ1-5
d_call: -
v_call: TRBV24-1
clone_size: -

cdr3_nt: TGCGCCAGCAGCTTGGAGGCGGGGACCGGGGAGCTGTTTTTT
cdr3_aa: CASSLEAGTGELFF
cdr3_length: 14
j_call: TRBJ2-2
d_call: -
v_call: TRBV5-1
clone_size: -

cdr3_nt: TGTGCCAGCAGTACGAAGCGGGAGAATGAGCAGTTCTTC
cdr3_aa: CASSTKRENEQFF
cdr3_length: 13
j_call: TRBJ2-1
d_call: TRBD2
v_call: TRBV6-6
clone_size: -

cdr3_nt: TGTGCCAGCAGGAATGAGGGATCCAATCAGCCCCAGCATTTT
cdr3_aa: CASRNEGSNQPQHF
cdr3_length: 14
j_call: TRBJ1-5
d_call: -
v_call: TRBV27
clone_size: few

cdr3_nt: TGCGCCAGCAGTCAAGCGGGGGCGGTTGGGGTAAACTCTGGGGCCAACGTCCTGACTTTC
cdr3_aa: CASSQAGAVGVNSGANVLTF
cdr3_length: 20
j_call: TRBJ2-6
d_call: -
v_call: TRBV23-1
clone_size: -

cdr3_nt: TGCAGCGTTGAAACGGGGAACACTGAAGCTTTCTTT
cdr3_aa: CSVETGNTEAFF
cdr3_length: 12
j_call: TRBJ1-1
d_call: -
v_call: TRBV29-1
clone_size: -

cdr3_nt: TGTGCCAGTTCCGGGACTAGCGTCTACGAGCAGTACTTC
cdr3_aa: CASSGTSVYEQYF
cdr3_length: 13
j_call: TRBJ2-7
d_call: TRBD2
v_call: TRBV2
clone_size: -

cdr3_nt: TGTGCCATCAGTGAGGGCGGATCTAGCACAGATACGCAGTATTTT
cdr3_aa: CAISEGGSSTDTQYF
cdr3_length: 15
j_call: TRBJ2-3
d_call: -
v_call: TRBV10-3
clone_size: -

cdr3_nt: TGTGCCAGCAGCAAACGGGAGAGTGGCGAGCAGTACTTC
cdr3_aa: CASSKRESGEQYF
cdr3_length: 13
j_call: TRBJ2-7
d_call: -
v_call: TRBV6-5
clone_size: -

cdr3_nt: TGTGCCAGCAGTGAATGGGGCCGGATGTTTTTT
cdr3_aa: CASSEWGRMFF
cdr3_length: 11
j_call: TRBJ1-4
d_call: -
v_call: TRBV6-1
clone_size: -

cdr3_nt: TGTGCCAGCAGCTTACAGCAGGGTCTAGACACCATATATTTT
cdr3_aa: CASSLQQGLDTIYF
cdr3_length: 14
j_call: TRBJ1-3
d_call: -
v_call: TRBV11-2
clone_size: -

cdr3_nt: TGTGCCTGGAGTGTACAGGGCGGAAGCACAGATACGCAGTATTTT
cdr3_aa: CAWSVQGGSTDTQYF
cdr3_length: 15
j_call: TRBJ2-3
d_call: -
v_call: TRBV30
clone_size: -

cdr3_nt: TGTGCCAGCAGTACCCCCGACGGAGTCTACGAGCAGTACTTC
cdr3_aa: CASSTPDGVYEQYF
cdr3_length: 14
j_call: TRBJ2-7
d_call: -
v_call: TRBV6-5
clone_size: -

cdr3_nt: TGTGCCAGCACGGGACTAGCGGGAGATCTGAATGAGCAGTTCTTC
cdr3_aa: CASTGLAGDLNEQFF
cdr3_length: 15
j_call: TRBJ2-1
d_call: TRBD2
v_call: TRBV2
clone_size: -

cdr3_nt: TGTGCCAGCAGCCAAGATCAGGCGGGAGGGGACGAGCAGTACTTC
cdr3_aa: CASSQDQAGGDEQYF
cdr3_length: 15
j_call: TRBJ2-7
d_call: TRBD2
v_call: TRBV4-2
clone_size: -

cdr3_nt: TGTGCCAGCAGTTTGGACAGGGGGCAGGTCGGGGAGCTGTTTTTT
cdr3_aa: CASSLDRGQVGELFF
cdr3_length: 15
j_call: TRBJ2-2
d_call: TRBD1
v_call: TRBV5-6
clone_size: once

cdr3_nt: TGTGCCAGCAGCTTGCGGTCAGGGACAGGGTATGGCTACACCTTC
cdr3_aa: CASSLRSGTGYGYTF
cdr3_length: 15
j_call: TRBJ1-2
d_call: TRBD1
v_call: TRBV7-2
clone_size: -

cdr3_nt: TGTGCCACCAGTGCTTGGGACAGGTCTAATGAGCAGTTCTTC
cdr3_aa: CATSAWDRSNEQFF
cdr3_length: 14
j_call: TRBJ2-1
d_call: TRBD1
v_call: TRBV24-1
clone_size: -